This entry is about one TCR beta chain. Researchers sorted participants into cohorts using their self-reported clinical history. In the 2 weeks before study entry, exposed participants met a COVID-19 case, which was PCR-confirmed or clinician-diagnosed. Using immunoSEQ multiplex PCR, the repertoire was profiled, and TCRdb retains in-frame clones only, with some absent. Among 400,000 to 500,000 clones listed, around nine tenths were seen once. This entry comes from a study of blood T cell repertoires in COVID-19. Looking at the study overall: Sites across the United States, Italy and Spain contributed samples from acute and convalescent COVID-19. PBMCs, B-cell-depleted T cells, or T cells were the source of the cDNA or gDNA that made up the material.

The CDR3 has 15 residues. Trimming left V 4 bases short and J 2 bases short, with 12 bases between. Germline CDR1 is LNHDA and CDR2 is SQIVND (reference sequence). The chain recombines TRBV19 with TRBJ1-5; D gene uncertain. This clonotype originated in a woman younger than 30 who had been exposed to COVID-19. The specimen was PBMCs or T cells enriched from blood (not recorded which). CDR3 protein: CASSNSGRGNQPQHF. CDR3 coding DNA: TGTGCCAGTAGTAACAGCGGCCGGGGCAATCAGCCCCAGCATTTT.